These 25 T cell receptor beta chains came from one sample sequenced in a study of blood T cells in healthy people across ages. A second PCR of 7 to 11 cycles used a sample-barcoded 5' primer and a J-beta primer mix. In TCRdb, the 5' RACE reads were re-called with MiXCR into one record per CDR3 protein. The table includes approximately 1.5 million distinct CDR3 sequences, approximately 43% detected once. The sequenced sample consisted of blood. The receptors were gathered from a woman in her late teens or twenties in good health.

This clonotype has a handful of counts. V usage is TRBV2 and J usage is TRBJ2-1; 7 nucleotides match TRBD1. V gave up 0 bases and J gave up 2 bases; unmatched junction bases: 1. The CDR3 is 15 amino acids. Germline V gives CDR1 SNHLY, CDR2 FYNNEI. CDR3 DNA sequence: TGTGCCAGCAGTGAAGCGACAGGGCCCTACAATGAGCAGTTCTTC. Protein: CASSEATGPYNEQFF.

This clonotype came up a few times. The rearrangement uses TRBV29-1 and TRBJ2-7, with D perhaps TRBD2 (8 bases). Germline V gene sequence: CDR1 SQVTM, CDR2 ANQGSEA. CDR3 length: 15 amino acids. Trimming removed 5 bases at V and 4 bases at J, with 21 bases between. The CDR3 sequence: CSVREGQLVSYEQYF. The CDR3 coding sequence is TGCAGCGTTCGGGAGGGACAGTTGGTCTCATACGAGCAGTACTTC.

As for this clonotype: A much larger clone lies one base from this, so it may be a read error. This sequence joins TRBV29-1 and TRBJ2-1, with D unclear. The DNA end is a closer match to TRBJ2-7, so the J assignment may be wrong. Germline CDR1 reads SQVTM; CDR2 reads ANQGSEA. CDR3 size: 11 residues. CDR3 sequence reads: CSSDSYNEQYF. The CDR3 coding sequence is TGCAGCTCAGACTCCTACAATGAGCAGTACTTC.

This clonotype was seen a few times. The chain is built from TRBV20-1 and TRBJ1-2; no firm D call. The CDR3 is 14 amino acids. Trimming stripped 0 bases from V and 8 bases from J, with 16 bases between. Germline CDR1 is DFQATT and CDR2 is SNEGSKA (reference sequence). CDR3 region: CSAREEGRFNGYTF. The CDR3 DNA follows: TGCAGTGCTAGAGAAGAAGGCAGGTTTAACGGCTACACCTTC.

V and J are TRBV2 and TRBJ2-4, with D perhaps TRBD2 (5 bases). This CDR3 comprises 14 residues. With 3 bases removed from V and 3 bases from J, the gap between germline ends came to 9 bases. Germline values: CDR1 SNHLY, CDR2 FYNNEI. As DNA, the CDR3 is TGTGCCAGCAGTGACCCGGCGGGCAAAAACATTCAGTACTTC. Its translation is CASSDPAGKNIQYF.

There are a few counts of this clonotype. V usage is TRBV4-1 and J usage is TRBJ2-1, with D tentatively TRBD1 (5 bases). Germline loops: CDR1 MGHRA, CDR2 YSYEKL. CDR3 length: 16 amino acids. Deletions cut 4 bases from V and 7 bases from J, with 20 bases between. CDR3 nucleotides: TGCGCCAGCAGCCCCGACCGGACATATTTTAAAAATGAGCAGTTCTTC. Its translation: CASSPDRTYFKNEQFF.

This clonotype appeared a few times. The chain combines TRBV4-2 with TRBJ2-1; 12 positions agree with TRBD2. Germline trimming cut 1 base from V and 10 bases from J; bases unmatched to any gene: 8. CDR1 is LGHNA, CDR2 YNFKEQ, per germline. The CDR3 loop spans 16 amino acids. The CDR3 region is CASSQGNLAGGREQFF. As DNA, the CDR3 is TGTGCCAGCAGCCAAGGGAACCTAGCGGGAGGGCGAGAGCAGTTCTTC.

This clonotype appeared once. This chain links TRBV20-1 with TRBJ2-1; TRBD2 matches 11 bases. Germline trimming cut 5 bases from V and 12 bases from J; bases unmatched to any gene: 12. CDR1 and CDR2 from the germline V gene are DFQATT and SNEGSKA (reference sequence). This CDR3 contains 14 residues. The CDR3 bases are TGCAGTGCTCCTTATAGCGGGGGGGCGTATCGGCAGTTCTTC. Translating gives CSAPYSGGAYRQFF.

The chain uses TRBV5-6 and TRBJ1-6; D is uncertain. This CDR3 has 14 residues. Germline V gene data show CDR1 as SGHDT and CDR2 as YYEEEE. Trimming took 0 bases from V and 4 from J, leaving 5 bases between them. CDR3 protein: CASSLEVYNSPLHF. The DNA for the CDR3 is TGTGCCAGCAGCTTGGAGGTGTATAATTCACCCCTCCACTTT. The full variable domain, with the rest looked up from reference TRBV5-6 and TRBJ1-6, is DAGVTQSPTHLIKTRGQQVTLRCSPKSGHDTVSWYQQALGQGPQFIFQYYEEEERQRGNFPDRFSGHQFPNYSSELNVNALLLGDSALYLCASSLEVYNSPLHFGNGTRLTVT.

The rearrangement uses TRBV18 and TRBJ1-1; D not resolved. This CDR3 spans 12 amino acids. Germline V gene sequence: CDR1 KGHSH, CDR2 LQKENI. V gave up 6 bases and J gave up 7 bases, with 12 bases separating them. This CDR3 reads CASSPTNNEAFF. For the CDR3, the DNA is TGTGCCAGCTCCCCGACAAATAATGAAGCTTTCTTT.

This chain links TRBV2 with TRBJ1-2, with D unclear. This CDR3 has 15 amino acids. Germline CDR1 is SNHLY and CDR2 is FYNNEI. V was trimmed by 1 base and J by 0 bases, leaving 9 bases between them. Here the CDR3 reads CASSEGRIANYGYTF. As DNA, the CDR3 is TGTGCCAGCAGTGAAGGGCGGATAGCTAACTATGGCTACACCTTC.

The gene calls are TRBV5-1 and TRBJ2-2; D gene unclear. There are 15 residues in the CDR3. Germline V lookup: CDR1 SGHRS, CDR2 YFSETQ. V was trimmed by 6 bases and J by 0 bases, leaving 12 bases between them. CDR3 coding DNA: TGCGCCAGCAACACAGACTCCGCGAACACCGGGGAGCTGTTTTTT. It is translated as CASNTDSANTGELFF.

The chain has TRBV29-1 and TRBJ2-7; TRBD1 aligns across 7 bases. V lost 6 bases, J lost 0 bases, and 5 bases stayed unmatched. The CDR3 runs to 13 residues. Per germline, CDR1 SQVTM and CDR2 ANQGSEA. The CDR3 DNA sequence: TGCAGCGTAGTCAGGGGGTTCTCCTACGAGCAGTACTTC. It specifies CSVVRGFSYEQYF.

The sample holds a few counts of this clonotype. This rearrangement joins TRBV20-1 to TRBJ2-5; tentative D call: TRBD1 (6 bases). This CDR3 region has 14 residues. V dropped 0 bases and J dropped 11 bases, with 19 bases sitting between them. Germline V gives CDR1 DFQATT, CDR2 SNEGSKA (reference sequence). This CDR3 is CSARDSRGHNEQYF. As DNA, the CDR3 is TGCAGTGCTAGAGACAGCAGGGGCCACAATGAGCAGTACTTC.

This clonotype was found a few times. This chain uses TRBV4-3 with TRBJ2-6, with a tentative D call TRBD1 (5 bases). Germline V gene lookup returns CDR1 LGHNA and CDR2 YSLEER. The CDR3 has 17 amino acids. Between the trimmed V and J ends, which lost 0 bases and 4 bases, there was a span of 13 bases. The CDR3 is CASSQDFRVHGANVLTF. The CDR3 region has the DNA TGCGCCAGCAGCCAAGATTTCAGGGTGCACGGGGCCAACGTCCTGACTTTC.

The CDR3 reads CSVPKGGWGYGYTF. The CDR3 nucleotides read TGCAGCGTTCCAAAGGGGGGATGGGGATATGGCTACACCTTC. The V gene is TRBV29-1, the J gene TRBJ1-2; a weak D match, TRBD1 (6 bases). CDR3 length: 14 residues. Germline V lookup: CDR1 SQVTM, CDR2 ANQGSEA. V was trimmed by 5 bases and J by 5 bases, leaving 18 bases between them.

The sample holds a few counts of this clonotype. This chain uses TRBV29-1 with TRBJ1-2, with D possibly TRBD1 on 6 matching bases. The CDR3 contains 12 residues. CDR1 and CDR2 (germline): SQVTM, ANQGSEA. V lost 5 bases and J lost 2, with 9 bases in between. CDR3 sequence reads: CSVPGHNYGYTF. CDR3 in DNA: TGCAGCGTTCCGGGACACAACTATGGCTACACCTTC.

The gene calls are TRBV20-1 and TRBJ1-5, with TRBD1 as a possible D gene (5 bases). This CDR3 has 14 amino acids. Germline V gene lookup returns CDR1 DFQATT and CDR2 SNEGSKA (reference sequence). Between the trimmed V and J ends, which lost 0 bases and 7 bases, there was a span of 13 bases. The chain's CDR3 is CSARDGGGAQPQHF. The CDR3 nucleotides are TGCAGTGCTAGAGATGGGGGGGGTGCGCAGCCCCAGCATTTT.

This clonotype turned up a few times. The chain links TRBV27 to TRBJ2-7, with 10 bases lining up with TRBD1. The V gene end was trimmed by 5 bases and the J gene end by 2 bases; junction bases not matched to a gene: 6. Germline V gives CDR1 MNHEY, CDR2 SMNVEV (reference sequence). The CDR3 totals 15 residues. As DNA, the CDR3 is TGTGCCAGCAGTCCCGGGACAGGGGTCCCCTACGAGCAGTACTTC. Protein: CASSPGTGVPYEQYF.

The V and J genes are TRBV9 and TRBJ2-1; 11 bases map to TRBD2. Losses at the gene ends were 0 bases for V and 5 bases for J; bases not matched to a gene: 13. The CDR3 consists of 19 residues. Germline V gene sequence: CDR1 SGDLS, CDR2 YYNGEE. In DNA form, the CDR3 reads TGTGCCAGCAGCGTAGGGCCATATTTAGCGGGGGGGTCTAACAATGAGCAGTTCTTC. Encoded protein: CASSVGPYLAGGSNNEQFF.

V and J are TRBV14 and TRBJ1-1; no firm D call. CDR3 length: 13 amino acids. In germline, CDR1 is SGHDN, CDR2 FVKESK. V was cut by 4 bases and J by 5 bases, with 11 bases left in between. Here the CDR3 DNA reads TGTGCCAGCAGCCTCATGGAAGATACTGAAGCTTTCTTT. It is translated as CASSLMEDTEAFF. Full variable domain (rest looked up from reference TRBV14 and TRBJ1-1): EAGVTQFPSHSVIEKGQTVTLRCDPISGHDNLYWYRRVMGKEIKFLLHFVKESKQDESGMPNNRFLAERTGGTYSTLKVQPAELEDSGVYFCASSLMEDTEAFFGQGTRLTVV.

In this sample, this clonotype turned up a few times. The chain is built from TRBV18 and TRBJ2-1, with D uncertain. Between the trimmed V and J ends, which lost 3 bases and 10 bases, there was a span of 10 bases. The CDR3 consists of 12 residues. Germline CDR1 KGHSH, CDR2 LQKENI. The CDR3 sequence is CASSPRSTEQFF. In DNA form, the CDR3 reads TGTGCCAGCTCACCCCGCTCGACCGAGCAGTTCTTC.

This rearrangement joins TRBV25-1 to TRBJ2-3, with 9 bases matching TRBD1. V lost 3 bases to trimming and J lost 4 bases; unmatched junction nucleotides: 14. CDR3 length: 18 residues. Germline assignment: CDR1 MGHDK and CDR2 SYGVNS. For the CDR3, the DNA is TGTGCCAGCAGTGAGTCCCCGGGACAGGGTCAGGGCGCAGATACGCAGTATTTT. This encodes CASSESPGQGQGADTQYF.

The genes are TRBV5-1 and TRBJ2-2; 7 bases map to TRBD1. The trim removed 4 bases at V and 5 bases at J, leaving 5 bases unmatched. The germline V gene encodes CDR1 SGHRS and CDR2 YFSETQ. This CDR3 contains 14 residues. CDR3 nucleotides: TGCGCCAGCAGCCCGGGACAGCCAACCGGGGAGCTGTTTTTT. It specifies CASSPGQPTGELFF.

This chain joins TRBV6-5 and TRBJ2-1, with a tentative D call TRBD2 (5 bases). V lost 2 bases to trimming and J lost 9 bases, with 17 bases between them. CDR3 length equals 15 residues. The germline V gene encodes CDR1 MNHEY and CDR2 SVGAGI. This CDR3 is CASSYRDCGLSEQFF. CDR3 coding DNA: TGTGCCAGCAGTTACCGGGATTGCGGGTTAAGTGAGCAGTTCTTC.